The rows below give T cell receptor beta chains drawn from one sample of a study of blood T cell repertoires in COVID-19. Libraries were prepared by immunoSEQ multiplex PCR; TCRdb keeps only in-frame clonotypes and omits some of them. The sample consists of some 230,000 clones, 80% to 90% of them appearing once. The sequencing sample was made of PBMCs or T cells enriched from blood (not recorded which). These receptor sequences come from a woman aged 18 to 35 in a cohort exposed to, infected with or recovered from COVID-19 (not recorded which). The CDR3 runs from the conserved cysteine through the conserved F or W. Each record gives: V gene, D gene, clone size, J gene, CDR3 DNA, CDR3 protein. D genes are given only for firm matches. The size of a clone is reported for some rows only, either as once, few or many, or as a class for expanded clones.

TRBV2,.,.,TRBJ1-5,TGTGCCAGCAGTGTTGTCGGGGAGGTTCAGCCCCAGCATTTT,CASSVVGEVQPQHF
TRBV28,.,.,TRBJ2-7,TGTGCCACCGTCGGGGTCTCCTACGAGCAGTACTTC,CATVGVSYEQYF
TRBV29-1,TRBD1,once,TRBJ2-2,TGCAGCGCTCGGACAGGGGGAGACACCGGGGAGCTGTTTTTT,CSARTGGDTGELFF
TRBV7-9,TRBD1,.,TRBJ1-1,TGTGCCAGCAGCTATCCGGGACAGGGGGCGGATGAAGCTTTCTTT,CASSYPGQGADEAFF
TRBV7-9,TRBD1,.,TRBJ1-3,TGTGCCAGCAGCTTCGGGACAGGGCCGGACTCTGGAAACACCATATATTTT,CASSFGTGPDSGNTIYF
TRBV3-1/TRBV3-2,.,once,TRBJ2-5,TGTGCCAGCAGCCCGGGGACCCAGGGGGGAGAGACCCAGTACTTC,CASSPGTQGGETQYF
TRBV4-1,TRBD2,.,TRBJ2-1,TGCGCCAGCAGCGCTTCCCTACTAGCGGGAGCTGGCGATGAGCAGTTCTTC,CASSASLLAGAGDEQFF
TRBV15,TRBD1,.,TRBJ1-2,TGTGCCACCAGCGCCCCGGACAGGGATCCCCTAGCTAACTATGGCTACACCTTC,CATSAPDRDPLANYGYTF
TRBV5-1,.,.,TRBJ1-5,TGCGCCAGCAGGGAGGATAGCAATCAGCCCCAGCATTTT,CASREDSNQPQHF
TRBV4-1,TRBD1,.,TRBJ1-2,TGCGCCAGCAGCCAAGACGAGGGACAGGCCTTTAACTATGGCTACACCTTC,CASSQDEGQAFNYGYTF
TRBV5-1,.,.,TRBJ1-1,TGCGCCAGCAGCTCTTCGCCCTACGATAAAGCTTTCTTT,CASSSSPYDKAFF
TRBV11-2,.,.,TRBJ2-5,TGTGCCAGCAGCTTAGATAGGACGGCGGGGGAGACCCAGTACTTC,CASSLDRTAGETQYF
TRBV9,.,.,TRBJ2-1,TGTGCCAGCAGCGTAGATCCAGCGGGTTTGGGCGGTGAGCAGTTCTTC,CASSVDPAGLGGEQFF
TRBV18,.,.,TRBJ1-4,TGTGCCAGCTCACCACTCGAGTTCCTTGGGACTACAACTAATGAAAAACTGTTTTTT,CASSPLEFLGTTTNEKLFF
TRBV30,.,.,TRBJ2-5,TGTGCCTGGAACAGGCCTGGGGAGACCCAGTACTTC,CAWNRPGETQYF
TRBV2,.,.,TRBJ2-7,TGTGCCAGCAGTGAAAGGCAGGACTCCTACGAGCAGTACTTC,CASSERQDSYEQYF
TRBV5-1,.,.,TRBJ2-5,TGCGCCAGCAGCAACGGACAGGCGGGGGAGACCCAGTACTTC,CASSNGQAGETQYF
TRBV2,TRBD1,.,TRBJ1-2,TGTGCCAGCAGAGACAGGGGTTCGGATGGCTACACCTTC,CASRDRGSDGYTF
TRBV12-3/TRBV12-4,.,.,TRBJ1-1,TGTGCCAGCACGGTCATGAACACTGAAGCTTTCTTT,CASTVMNTEAFF
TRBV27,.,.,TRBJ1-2,TGTGCCAGCAGTTTATCGTTCGGGGTTGGTGATGGCTACACCTTC,CASSLSFGVGDGYTF
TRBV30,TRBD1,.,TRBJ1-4,TGTGCCTGGAGTGCCACCGGGACAGGGGGTGAAAAACTGTTTTTT,CAWSATGTGGEKLFF
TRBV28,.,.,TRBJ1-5,TGTGCCAGCAGTTCCCTTAATCAGCCCCAGCATTTT,CASSSLNQPQHF
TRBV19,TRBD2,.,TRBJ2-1,TGTGCCAGTACCACAACCTGGACTAGCGGGACTCACTACAATGAGCAGTTCTTC,CASTTTWTSGTHYNEQFF
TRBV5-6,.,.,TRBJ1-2,TGTGCCAGCAGCTTGACAACCACCTCATCTTATGGCTACACCTTC,CASSLTTTSSYGYTF
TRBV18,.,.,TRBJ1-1,TGTGCCAGCTTCAAACAGGGATATACTGAAGCTTTCTTT,CASFKQGYTEAFF
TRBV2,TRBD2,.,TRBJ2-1,TGTGCCAGCAGCCCGTCAGACGGGGGGTGGAATGAGCAGTTCTTC,CASSPSDGGWNEQFF
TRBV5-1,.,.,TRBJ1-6,TGCGCCAGCAGCTTGGCCGCTAGCAATTCACCCCTCCACTTT,CASSLAASNSPLHF
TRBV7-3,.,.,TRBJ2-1,TGTGCCAGCAGCTTAAGCAGGGACTTATCCTACAATGAGCAGTTCTTC,CASSLSRDLSYNEQFF
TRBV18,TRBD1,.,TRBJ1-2,TGTGCCAGCTCACCGGGACAGGGCTTCTATGGCTACACCTTC,CASSPGQGFYGYTF
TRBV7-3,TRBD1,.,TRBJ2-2,TGTGCCAGCAGCTTCACAGGGGGCAACACCGGGGAGCTGTTTTTT,CASSFTGGNTGELFF
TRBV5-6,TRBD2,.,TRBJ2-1,TGTGCCAGCAGCTTCCAGGGACTAGCGGGACCTAATGAGCAGTTCTTC,CASSFQGLAGPNEQFF
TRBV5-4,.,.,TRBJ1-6,TGTGCCAGCAGCTTGTATGAGGCCAGCTCCTATAATTCACCCCTCCACTTT,CASSLYEASSYNSPLHF
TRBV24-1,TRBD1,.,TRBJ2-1,TGTGCCACCAGTGATCCGGTGGGACAGGCCTCCTACAATGAGCAGTTCTTC,CATSDPVGQASYNEQFF
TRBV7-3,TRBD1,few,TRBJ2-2,TGTGCCAGCAGCTTAAGTAGGGACAGGGGAGCCGGGGAGCTGTTTTTT,CASSLSRDRGAGELFF
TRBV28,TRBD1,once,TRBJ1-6,TGTGCCAGCAGTCCTCCCGCCGGGACAGCGCAGGCCCTCCACTTT,CASSPPAGTAQALHF